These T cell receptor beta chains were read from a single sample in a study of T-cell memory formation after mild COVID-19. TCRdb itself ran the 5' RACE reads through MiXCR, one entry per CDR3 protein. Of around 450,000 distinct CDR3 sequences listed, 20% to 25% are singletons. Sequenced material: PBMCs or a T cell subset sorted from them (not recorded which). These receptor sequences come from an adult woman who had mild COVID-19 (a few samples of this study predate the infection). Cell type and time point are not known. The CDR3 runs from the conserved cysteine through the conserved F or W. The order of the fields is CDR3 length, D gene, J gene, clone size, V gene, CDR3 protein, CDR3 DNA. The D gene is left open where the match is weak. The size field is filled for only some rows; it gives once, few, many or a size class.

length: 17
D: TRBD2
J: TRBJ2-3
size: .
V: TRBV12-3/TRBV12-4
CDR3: CASSASGGKHSTDTQYF
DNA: TGTGCCAGCAGCGCGTCGGGGGGAAAACATAGCACAGATACGCAGTATTTT

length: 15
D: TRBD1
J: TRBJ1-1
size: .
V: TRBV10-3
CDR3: CAISLGDRPNTEAFF
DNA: TGTGCCATCAGCCTGGGGGACAGGCCGAACACTGAAGCTTTCTTT

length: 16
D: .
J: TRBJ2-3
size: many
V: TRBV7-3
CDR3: CASSLRAGASTDTQYF
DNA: TGTGCCAGCAGCTTAAGAGCTGGTGCTAGCACAGATACGCAGTATTTT

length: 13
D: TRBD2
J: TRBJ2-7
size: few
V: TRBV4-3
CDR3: CASSLSGRDEQYF
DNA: TGCGCCAGCAGCCTTAGCGGGCGGGACGAGCAGTACTTC

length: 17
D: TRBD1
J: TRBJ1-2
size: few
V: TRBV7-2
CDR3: CASSLVLDRRYNYGYTF
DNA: TGTGCCAGCAGCTTAGTTTTGGACAGGAGATACAACTATGGCTACACCTTC

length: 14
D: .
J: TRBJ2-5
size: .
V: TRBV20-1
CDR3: CSARGGLDQETQYF
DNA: TGCAGTGCTAGAGGGGGACTCGACCAAGAGACCCAGTACTTC

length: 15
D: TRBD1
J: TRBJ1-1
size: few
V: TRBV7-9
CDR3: CASSPYTGENTEAFF
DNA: TGTGCCAGCAGCCCCTACACAGGGGAGAACACTGAAGCTTTCTTT

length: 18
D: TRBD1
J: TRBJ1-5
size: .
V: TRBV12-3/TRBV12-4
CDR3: CASSSGTGKGRRNQPQHF
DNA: TGTGCCAGCAGTTCCGGGACAGGGAAGGGTCGTCGCAATCAGCCCCAGCATTTT

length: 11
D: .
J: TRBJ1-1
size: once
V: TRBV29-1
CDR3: CSVERWSEAFF
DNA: TGCAGCGTTGAAAGGTGGTCTGAAGCTTTCTTT

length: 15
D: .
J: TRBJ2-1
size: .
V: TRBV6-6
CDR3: CASSYSGRGYNEQFF
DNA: TGTGCCAGCAGTTACTCGGGGCGGGGCTACAATGAGCAGTTCTTC

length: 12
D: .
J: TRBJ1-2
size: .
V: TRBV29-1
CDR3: CSVATDNYGYTF
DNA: TGCAGCGTTGCTACAGATAACTATGGCTACACCTTC

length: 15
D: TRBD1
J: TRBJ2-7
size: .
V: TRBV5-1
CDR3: CASSLDLQGIYEQYF
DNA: TGCGCCAGCAGCTTGGATCTACAGGGGATCTACGAGCAGTACTTC

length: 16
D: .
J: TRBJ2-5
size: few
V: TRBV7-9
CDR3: CASSLGTNLYQETQYF
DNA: TGTGCCAGCAGCTTAGGAACTAACCTGTACCAAGAGACCCAGTACTTC